This T cell receptor beta chain came from a study of T cells in Graves' hyperthyroidism and ophthalmopathy. Turning to the study itself: Peripheral blood was taken when the disease was first diagnosed, before any treatment began.

Germline CDR1 SGHKS, CDR2 YYEKEE (reference sequence). The V and J ends lost 2 bases and 2 bases respectively, with 12 bases between them. The CDR3 runs to 15 residues. Using RNA transcripts as the source, TCR beta CDR3 regions were amplified. Using the HTBI primer set, a first-round RT-PCR was run on the TCR CDR3. MiXCR was run by TCRdb on the multiplex PCR reads, yielding one entry per CDR3 protein. The repertoire includes a few hundred thousand distinct CDR3 sequences, approximately 20% of them detected once, and roughly 60% sits in the top ten. General study points: Most thyroid clonotypes that were expanded above 0.001 also turned up in blood.

This clonotype was recorded at least ten times. No antigen is known for it. Lactation, pregnancy, other autoimmune disease or uncontrolled infection excluded patients. Diagnoses were established using clinical symptoms, serum thyroxine and TRAb, thyroid ultrasound and orbital computed tomography. The receptor was isolated from a man aged 30 to 39 with Graves' ophthalmopathy. The sequenced sample was blood. V gene TRBV5-5 combines with J gene TRBJ2-3; TRBD2 is a possible D gene (5 bases). The CDR3 reads CASSFRERLTDTQYF. CDR3 sequence (DNA): TGTGCCAGCAGCTTCCGTGAGCGGCTCACAGATACGCAGTATTTT. Variable domain in full (rest from reference TRBV5-5 and TRBJ2-3): DAGVTQSPTHLIKTRGQQVTLRCSPISGHKSVSWYQQVLGQGPQFIFQYYEKEERGRGNFPDRFSARQFPNYSSELNVNALLLGDSALYLCASSFRERLTDTQYFGPGTRLTVL.